The T cell receptor (beta chain) described here comes from a study of blood T cells in healthy people across ages. CDR1 and CDR2 from the germline V gene are SGHNT and YYREEE (reference sequence). CDR3 length: 16 amino acids. V lost 3 bases and J lost 2; bases outside the gene matches: 5. With a J-beta primer mix and a sample-barcoded 5' primer, a second PCR ran roughly 7 to 11 cycles. Any given sample supplied a minimum of 2.5 million CDR3-containing paired-end reads. TCRdb passed the 5' RACE reads through MiXCR, listing each CDR3 protein once. The sample carries fewer than 1.5 million distinct CDR3 sequences, roughly 40% recorded once. Overall study results and limits: Changes seen in expanded clonotypes were possibly confounded by donor CMV status left unknown.

For this clonotype: No antigen is known for it.

The specimen was blood. This chain joins TRBV5-4 and TRBJ2-1; 10 positions match TRBD2. The receptor was derived from a woman in her late teens or twenties in good health. CDR3 sequence reads: CASSSAGGRPYNEQFF. CDR3 DNA sequence: TGTGCCAGCAGCTCAGCGGGAGGGCGTCCCTACAATGAGCAGTTCTTC.